One TCR beta chain is described in this entry. Its antigen is not identified. TCRdb's table, derived via immunoSEQ multiplex PCR, lists solely in-frame clones and lacks some. The sample consists of more than 120,000 clones, roughly 90% of them appearing once. The data are from a study of Ad26.COV2.S vaccination and SARS-CoV-2 variants. V trimming: 3 bases; J trimming: 6 bases; junction bases outside the gene matches: 5. This CDR3 has 13 amino acids. From germline, CDR1 is SQVTM and CDR2 ANQGSEA. Study-wide results and limits: Spike-specific TCR breadth was greater after Ad26.COV2.S than placebo. Similar non-spike TCR breadth was seen in vaccine and placebo recipients. Total T cell responses, in the TCR breadth and depth analyses, may have been underestimated. Substantial breadth in spike-specific CD8+ and CD4+ T cell responses was reportedly seen after vaccination.

The chain carries TRBV29-1 and TRBJ1-1, with 9 bases fitting TRBD1. The source of this sequence is a human donor who had recovered from COVID-19. The sample was peripheral blood, taken after recovery from COVID-19. CDR3 residues: CSVDDRGGAEAFF. CDR3 in DNA: TGCAGCGTTGACGACAGGGGGGGAGCTGAAGCTTTCTTT.